These 20 T cell receptor beta chains were sequenced from one sample in a study of blood T cell repertoires in COVID-19. Sequencing was performed with immunoSEQ multiplex PCR; in TCRdb, only in-frame clones are kept and a portion is missing. The repertoire consists of approximately 300,000 clones, with roughly 80% occurring once and the leading ten covering 15% to 18%. The sequenced sample was peripheral blood. These receptors were obtained from a person aged 65 to 85 with COVID-19, enrolled during active disease.

This sequence joins TRBV2 and TRBJ2-1, with a possible D match to TRBD2 (5 bases). This CDR3 comprises 12 residues. V gave up 8 bases and J gave up 8 bases, with 13 bases separating them. The germline V gene encodes CDR1 SNHLY and CDR2 FYNNEI. The CDR3 nucleotides read TGTGCCAGCGACGGGATAGGCTATGAGCAGTTCTTC. It translates to CASDGIGYEQFF.

The rearrangement uses TRBV24-1 and TRBJ2-3; 9 nucleotides agree with TRBD1. The V gene end was trimmed by 3 bases and the J gene end by 2 bases; junction bases not matched to a gene: 2. The CDR3 is 15 residues long. The V gene's germline CDR1 is KGHDR and CDR2 SFDVKD. CDR3 in DNA: TGTGCCACCAGTGATAGGGACAGGGCCACAGATACGCAGTATTTT. Its translation is CATSDRDRATDTQYF.

The table lists this clone with a count of one. The chain carries TRBV7-9 and TRBJ1-3; tentative D call: TRBD1 (6 bases). Germline-derived CDR1 and CDR2 are SEHNR and FQNEAQ (reference sequence). This CDR3 is 16 amino acids long. V was trimmed by 3 bases and J by 0 bases, leaving 12 bases between them. The chain's CDR3 is CASSFIDRNSGNTIYF. DNA for the CDR3: TGTGCCAGCAGCTTTATAGACAGGAACTCTGGAAACACCATATATTTT.

This sequence joins TRBV25-1 and TRBJ2-7, with D unresolved. The CDR3 spans 13 residues. Germline lookup yields CDR1 MGHDK and CDR2 SYGVNS. Between the trimmed V and J ends, which lost 5 bases and 6 bases, there was a span of 14 bases. The CDR3, as DNA: TGTGCCAGCAGTCCAAGTCCCCGGAGCGAGCAGTACTTC. It encodes CASSPSPRSEQYF.

The rearrangement uses TRBV28 and TRBJ2-5, with a weak D call TRBD2 (5 bases). The V end lost 3 bases, the J end lost 2 bases, and 13 bases lay between the germline ends. The CDR3 has 15 residues. Per the germline V gene, CDR1 is MDHEN and CDR2 is SYDVKM. Here the CDR3 DNA reads TGTGCCAGCAGTTTCTCGTTCACGGGACAAGAGACCCAGTACTTC. Its protein is CASSFSFTGQETQYF.

The rearrangement uses TRBV5-4 and TRBJ2-5, with 7 nucleotides matching TRBD1. Germline V gene lookup returns CDR1 SGHNT and CDR2 YYREEE (reference sequence). Trimming took 1 base from V and 5 from J; bases not matched to a gene: 5. The CDR3 is 14 residues long. As DNA, the CDR3 is TGTGCCAGCAGCTTGCCTGACAGGGCGGAGACCCAGTACTTC. It translates to CASSLPDRAETQYF.

The rearrangement uses TRBV21-1 and TRBJ1-1. TRBV21-1 is a pseudogene. The CDR3 contains 15 residues. Here the CDR3 DNA reads TGTGCCAGCAGCAAAGGGGTCTGGGGAGGAACTGAAGCTTTCTTT. Protein sequence: CASSKGVWGGTEAFF.

The gene calls are TRBV30 and TRBJ1-5; a weak D match, TRBD1 (5 bases). The CDR3 is 13 residues long. V was shortened by 5 bases and J by 2 bases, with 10 bases between the two germline ends. Looked up from germline, CDR1 is GTSNPN and CDR2 is SVGIG (reference sequence). This CDR3 reads CAWGSQGNQPQHF. The CDR3 DNA reads TGTGCCTGGGGATCACAGGGCAATCAGCCCCAGCATTTT. The full variable domain, completed using reference TRBV30 and TRBJ1-5, is SQTIHQWPATLVQPVGSPLSLECTVEGTSNPNLYWYRQAAGRGLQLLFYSVGIGQISSEVPQNLSASRPQDRQFILSSKKLLLSDSGFYLCAWGSQGNQPQHFGDGTRLSIL.

J is TRBJ2-1 and V is TRBV29-1; 9 bases align to TRBD2. With V trimmed by 3 bases and J by 5 bases, 5 bases remained unmatched. Looked up from germline, CDR1 is SQVTM and CDR2 is ANQGSEA. The CDR3 has 14 amino acids. The CDR3 protein is CSVDASGVNNEQFF. The CDR3 DNA follows: TGCAGCGTTGATGCTAGCGGGGTTAACAATGAGCAGTTCTTC.

The genes are TRBV11-2 and TRBJ1-2; no clear D. The V gene's germline CDR1 is SGHAT and CDR2 FQNNGV. This CDR3 has 17 amino acids. V lost 0 bases to trimming and J lost 6 bases, with 20 bases between them. This CDR3 is CASSLDLRGAGEDGYTF. The CDR3 coding sequence is TGTGCCAGCAGCTTAGATTTAAGAGGTGCTGGGGAGGATGGCTACACCTTC.

The chain links TRBV24-1 to TRBJ2-5, with 9 bases fitting TRBD1. With V trimmed by 4 bases and J by 5 bases, 13 bases remained unmatched. CDR3 length: 17 amino acids. The germline CDR1 and CDR2 sequences are KGHDR and SFDVKD. CDR3 residues: CATSESDRGFLRETQYF. Here the CDR3 DNA reads TGTGCCACCAGTGAGAGCGACAGGGGGTTTTTGAGGGAGACCCAGTACTTC.

This clone has just a few counts. V gene TRBV7-3 combines with J gene TRBJ2-3; D might be TRBD2 (6 bases). The V gene lost 4 bases and the J gene lost 5 bases, with 13 bases spanning the gap. Germline V gene sequence: CDR1 SGHTA, CDR2 FQGTGA. The CDR3 extends over 14 amino acids. The CDR3 DNA sequence: TGTGCCAGCAGCTCGAGGCGGGGACTAGATACGCAGTATTTT. It is translated as CASSSRRGLDTQYF. Variable domain in full (rest from reference TRBV7-3 and TRBJ2-3): GAGVSQTPSNKVTEKGKYVELRCDPISGHTALYWYRQSLGQGPEFLIYFQGTGAADDSGLPNDRFFAVRPEGSVSTLKIQRTERGDSAVYLCASSSRRGLDTQYFGPGTRLTVL.

This chain connects TRBV11-2 to TRBJ1-4, with TRBD1 matching 10 bases. The germline CDR1 and CDR2 sequences are SGHAT and FQNNGV. V was clipped by 6 bases and J by 7 bases; unmatched bases: 5. This CDR3 has 14 residues. CDR3 sequence (DNA): TGTGCCAGCAGGGGACAGGGGAAGGGTGAAAAACTGTTTTTT. Amino acids: CASRGQGKGEKLFF. The whole variable domain, filled in from reference TRBV11-2 and TRBJ1-4, reads EAGVAQSPRYKIIEKRQSVAFWCNPISGHATLYWYQQILGQGPKLLIQFQNNGVVDDSQLPKDRFSAERLKGVDSTLKIQPAKLEDSAVYLCASRGQGKGEKLFFGSGTQLSVL.

This clone was recorded a few times. This chain's CDR3 is CASSRDRGSYEQYF. In nucleotides, the CDR3 is TGCGCCAGCAGTCGGGACAGAGGCTCCTACGAGCAGTACTTC. This rearrangement joins TRBV4-1 to TRBJ2-7; 7 nucleotides align to TRBD1. The J segment lost 0 bases and the V segment lost 6 bases, leaving 5 bases of the junction unmatched. From germline, CDR1 is MGHRA and CDR2 YSYEKL. The CDR3 runs 14 residues.

The V and J genes are TRBV6-6 and TRBJ2-2; possible D gene TRBD2, 5 bases. This CDR3 is built from 15 residues. Germline V gene sequence: CDR1 MNHNY, CDR2 SVGAGI (reference sequence). V was cut by 2 bases and J by 4 bases, with 11 bases left in between. CDR3 protein: CASSYRAGGTGELFF. CDR3 nucleotides: TGTGCCAGCAGTTACCGCGCGGGTGGCACCGGGGAGCTGTTTTTT.

This chain connects TRBV6-5 to TRBJ1-2; 8 bases agree with TRBD1. Germline lookup yields CDR1 MNHEY and CDR2 SVGAGI. V shed 11 bases, J shed 5 bases, and the junction held 7 bases outside the gene matches. The CDR3 has 12 amino acids. CDR3 protein: CAASGQEYGYTF. CDR3 sequence (DNA): TGTGCCGCCTCGGGACAGGAATATGGCTACACCTTC.

The chain uses TRBV29-1 and TRBJ2-1; weak D call: TRBD1 (6 bases). V was pared by 3 bases and J by 6 bases, with 9 bases between. The CDR3 runs to 12 residues. Germline CDR1 is SQVTM and CDR2 is ANQGSEA. CDR3 in amino acids: CSVEGHANEQFF. In nucleotides, the CDR3 is TGCAGCGTTGAGGGACATGCCAATGAGCAGTTCTTC.

The chain carries TRBV9 and TRBJ2-2; TRBD1 matches at 8 bases. V lost 7 bases and J lost 5; bases outside the gene matches: 7. CDR3 length equals 14 residues. CDR1 and CDR2 (germline): SGDLS, YYNGEE. CDR3 amino acids: CASGPRQGTGELFF. The CDR3 nucleotides read TGTGCCAGCGGGCCCCGACAGGGGACCGGGGAGCTGTTTTTT.

The V and J genes are TRBV4-1 and TRBJ1-5, with TRBD1 matching 8 bases. The germline V gene encodes CDR1 MGHRA and CDR2 YSYEKL. Trimming removed 3 bases from V and 5 bases from J; junction bases left unmatched: 6. The length of the CDR3 is 15 residues. CDR3 nucleotide sequence: TGCGCCAGCAGCCAGATGGACAGGGACCATCAGCCCCAGCATTTT. The encoded protein is CASSQMDRDHQPQHF.

This clone has more than one count but fewer than ten. This chain links TRBV6-6 with TRBJ2-7; possibly TRBD2 for D (6 bases). The CDR3 spans 14 residues. Germline values: CDR1 MNHNY, CDR2 SVGAGI (reference sequence). The V and J ends lost 6 bases and 7 bases respectively, with 19 bases between them. The CDR3 loop is CASSPDRVRGEQYF. CDR3 coding DNA: TGTGCCAGCAGCCCCGATCGGGTACGGGGGGAGCAGTACTTC.